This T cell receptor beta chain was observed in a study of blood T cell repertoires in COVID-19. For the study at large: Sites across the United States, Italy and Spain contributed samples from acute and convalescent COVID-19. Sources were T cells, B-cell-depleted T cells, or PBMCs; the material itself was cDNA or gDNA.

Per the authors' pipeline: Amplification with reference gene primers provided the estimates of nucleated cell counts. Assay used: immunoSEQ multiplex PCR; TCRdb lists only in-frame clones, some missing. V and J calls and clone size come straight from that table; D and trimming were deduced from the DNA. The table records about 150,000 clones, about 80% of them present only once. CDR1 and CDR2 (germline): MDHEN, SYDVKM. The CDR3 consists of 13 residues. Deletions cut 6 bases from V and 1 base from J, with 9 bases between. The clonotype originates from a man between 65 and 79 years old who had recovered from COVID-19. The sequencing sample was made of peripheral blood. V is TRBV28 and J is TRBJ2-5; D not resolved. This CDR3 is CASREMGQETQYF. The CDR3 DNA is TGTGCCAGCAGGGAGATGGGCCAAGAGACCCAGTACTTC.